This T cell receptor (beta chain) emerged from a study of OX40 agonist ivuxolimab in advanced cancers. Study in general: Ivuxolimab, an agonist antibody against OX40 (CD134), was given to patients. Whole-study results and caveats: Compared with CD4+, CD8+ T cells on average had more expanded clones.

Sequencing was performed with immunoSEQ multiplex PCR; in TCRdb, only in-frame clones are kept and a portion is missing. The sample contains tens of thousands of clones, 84% of which appear only once. Remarks on this clone: The antigen is not known.

Germline CDR1 is MDHEN and CDR2 is SYDVKM. The CDR3 consists of 14 residues. V was pared by 10 bases and J by 3 bases, with 10 bases of the junction left unmatched. Patients were ineligible given autoimmune disease history or systemic immunosuppression. At baseline, cycle 4 day 1, and cycle 7 day 1, blood was sampled. The source was CD4+ or CD8+ T cells sorted from blood, collected in a trial of the OX40 agonist ivuxolimab. The V call is TRBV28, the J call TRBJ2-7; 9 bases line up with TRBD1. This TCR came from an adult with an advanced solid tumor such as melanoma, head and neck, liver or kidney cancer. Here the CDR3 reads CATRGDRAGYEQYF. In nucleotides, the CDR3 is TGTGCCACCCGGGGGGACAGGGCAGGCTACGAGCAGTACTTC.